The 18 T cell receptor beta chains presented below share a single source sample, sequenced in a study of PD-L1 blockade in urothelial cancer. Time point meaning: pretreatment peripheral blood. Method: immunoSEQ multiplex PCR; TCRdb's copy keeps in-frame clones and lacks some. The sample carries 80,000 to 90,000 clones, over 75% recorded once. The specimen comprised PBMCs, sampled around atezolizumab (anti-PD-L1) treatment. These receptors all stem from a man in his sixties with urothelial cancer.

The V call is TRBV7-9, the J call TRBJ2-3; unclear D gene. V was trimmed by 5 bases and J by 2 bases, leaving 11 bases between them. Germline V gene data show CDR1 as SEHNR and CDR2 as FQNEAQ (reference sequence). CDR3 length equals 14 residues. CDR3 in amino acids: CASSLSQDTDTQYF. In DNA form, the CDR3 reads TGTGCCAGCAGCCTATCTCAGGACACAGATACGCAGTATTTT.

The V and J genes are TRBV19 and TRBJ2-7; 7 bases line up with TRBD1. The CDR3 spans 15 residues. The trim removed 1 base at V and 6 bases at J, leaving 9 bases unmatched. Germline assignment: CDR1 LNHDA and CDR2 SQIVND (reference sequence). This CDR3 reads CASSIGTGAPSEQYF. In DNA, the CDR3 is TGTGCCAGTAGTATAGGGACAGGCGCGCCAAGCGAGCAGTACTTC.

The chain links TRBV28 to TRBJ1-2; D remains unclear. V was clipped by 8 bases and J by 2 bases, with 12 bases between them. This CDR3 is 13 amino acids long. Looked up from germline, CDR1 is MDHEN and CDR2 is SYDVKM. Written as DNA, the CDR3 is TGTGCCAGCGCGGCTTCAAGAAACTATGGCTACACCTTC. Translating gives CASAASRNYGYTF.

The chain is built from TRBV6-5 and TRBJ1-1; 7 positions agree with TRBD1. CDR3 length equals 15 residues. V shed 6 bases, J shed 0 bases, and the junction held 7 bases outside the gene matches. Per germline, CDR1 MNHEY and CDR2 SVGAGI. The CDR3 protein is CASRVQGVMNTEAFF. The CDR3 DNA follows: TGTGCCAGCAGGGTCCAGGGGGTCATGAACACTGAAGCTTTCTTT.

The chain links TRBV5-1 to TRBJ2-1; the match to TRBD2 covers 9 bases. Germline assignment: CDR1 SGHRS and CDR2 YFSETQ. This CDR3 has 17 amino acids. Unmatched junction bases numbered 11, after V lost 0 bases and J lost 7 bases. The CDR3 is CASSLGGVAGGQNEQFF. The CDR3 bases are TGCGCCAGCAGCTTGGGGGGCGTGGCGGGGGGGCAGAATGAGCAGTTCTTC. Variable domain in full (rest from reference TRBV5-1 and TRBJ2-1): KAGVTQTPRYLIKTRGQQVTLSCSPISGHRSVSWYQQTPGQGLQFLFEYFSETQRNKGNFPGRFSGRQFSNSRSEMNVSTLELGDSALYLCASSLGGVAGGQNEQFFGPGTRLTVL.

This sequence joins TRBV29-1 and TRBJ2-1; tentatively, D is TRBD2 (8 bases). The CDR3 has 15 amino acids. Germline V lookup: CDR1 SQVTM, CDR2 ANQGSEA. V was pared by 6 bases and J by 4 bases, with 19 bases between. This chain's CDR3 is CSVAYRGGGYNEQFF. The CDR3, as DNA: TGCAGCGTCGCCTACAGGGGCGGGGGGTACAATGAGCAGTTCTTC.

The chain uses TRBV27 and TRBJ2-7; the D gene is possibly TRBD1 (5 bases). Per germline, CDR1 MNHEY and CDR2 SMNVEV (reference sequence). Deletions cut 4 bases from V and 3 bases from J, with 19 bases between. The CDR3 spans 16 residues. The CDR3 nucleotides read TGTGCCAGCAGTTCGCTTAGTGGGGAAAGGGGCTACGAGCAGTACTTC. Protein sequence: CASSSLSGERGYEQYF.

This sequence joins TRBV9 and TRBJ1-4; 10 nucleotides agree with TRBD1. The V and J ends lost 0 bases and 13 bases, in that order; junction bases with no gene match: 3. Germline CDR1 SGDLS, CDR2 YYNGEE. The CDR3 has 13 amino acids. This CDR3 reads CASSVADRGALFF. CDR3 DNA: TGTGCCAGCAGCGTAGCGGACAGGGGGGCACTGTTTTTT.

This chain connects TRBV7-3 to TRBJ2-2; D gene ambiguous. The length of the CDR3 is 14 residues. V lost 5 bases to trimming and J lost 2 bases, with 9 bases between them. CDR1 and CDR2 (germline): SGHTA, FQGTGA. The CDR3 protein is CASSTHRNTGELFF. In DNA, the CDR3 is TGTGCCAGCAGCACACACCGTAACACCGGGGAGCTGTTTTTT.

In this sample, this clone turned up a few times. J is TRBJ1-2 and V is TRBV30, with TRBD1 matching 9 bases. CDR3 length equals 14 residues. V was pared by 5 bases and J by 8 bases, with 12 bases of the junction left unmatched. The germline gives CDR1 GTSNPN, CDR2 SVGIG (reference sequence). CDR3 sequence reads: CAWHSGTGLRGYTF. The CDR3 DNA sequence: TGTGCCTGGCACTCCGGGACAGGGCTGCGGGGCTACACCTTC.

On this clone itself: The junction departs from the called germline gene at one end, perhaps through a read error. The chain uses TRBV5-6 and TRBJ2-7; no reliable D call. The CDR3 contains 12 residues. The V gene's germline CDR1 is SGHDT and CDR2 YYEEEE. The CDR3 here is CASSLNSFEQYF. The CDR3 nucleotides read TGTGCCAGCAGCTTGAATTCCTTCGAGCAGTACTTC.

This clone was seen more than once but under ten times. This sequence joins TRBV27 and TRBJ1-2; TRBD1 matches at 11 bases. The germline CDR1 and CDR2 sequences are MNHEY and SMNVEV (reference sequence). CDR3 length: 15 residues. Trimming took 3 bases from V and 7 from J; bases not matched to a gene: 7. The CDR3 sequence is CASSFRGQGGGGYTF. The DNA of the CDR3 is TGTGCCAGCAGTTTCCGGGGACAGGGGGGCGGTGGCTACACCTTC.

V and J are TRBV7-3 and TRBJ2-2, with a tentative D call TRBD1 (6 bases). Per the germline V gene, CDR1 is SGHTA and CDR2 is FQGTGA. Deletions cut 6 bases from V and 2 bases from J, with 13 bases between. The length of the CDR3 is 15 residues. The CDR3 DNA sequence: TGTGCCAGCAGAGCCCGAGGGGGAAACACCGGGGAGCTGTTTTTT. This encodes CASRARGGNTGELFF. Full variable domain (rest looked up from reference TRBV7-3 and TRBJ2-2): GAGVSQTPSNKVTEKGKYVELRCDPISGHTALYWYRQSLGQGPEFLIYFQGTGAADDSGLPNDRFFAVRPEGSVSTLKIQRTERGDSAVYLCASRARGGNTGELFFGEGSRLTVL.

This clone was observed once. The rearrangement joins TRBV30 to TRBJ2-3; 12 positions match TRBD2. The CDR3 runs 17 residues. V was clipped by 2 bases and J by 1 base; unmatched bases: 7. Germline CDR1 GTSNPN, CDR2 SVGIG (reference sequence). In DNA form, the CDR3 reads TGTGCCTGGAGTCAAGGACTAGCGGGAACCGGCACAGATACGCAGTATTTT. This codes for CAWSQGLAGTGTDTQYF. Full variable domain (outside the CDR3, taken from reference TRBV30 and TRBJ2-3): SQTIHQWPATLVQPVGSPLSLECTVEGTSNPNLYWYRQAAGRGLQLLFYSVGIGQISSEVPQNLSASRPQDRQFILSSKKLLLSDSGFYLCAWSQGLAGTGTDTQYFGPGTRLTVL.

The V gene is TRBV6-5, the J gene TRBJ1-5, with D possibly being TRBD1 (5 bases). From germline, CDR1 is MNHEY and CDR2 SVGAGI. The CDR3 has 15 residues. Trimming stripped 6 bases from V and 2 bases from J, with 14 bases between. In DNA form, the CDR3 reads TGTGCCAGCAGCCCCGCCGGGGGTGGCAATCAGCCCCAGCATTTT. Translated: CASSPAGGGNQPQHF.

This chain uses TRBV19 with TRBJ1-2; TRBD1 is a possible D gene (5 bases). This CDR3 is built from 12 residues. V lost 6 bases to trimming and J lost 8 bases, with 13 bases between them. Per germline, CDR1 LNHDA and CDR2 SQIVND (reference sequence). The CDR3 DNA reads TGTGCCAGTAGCCAAACAGGACACGGCTACACCTTC. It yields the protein CASSQTGHGYTF.

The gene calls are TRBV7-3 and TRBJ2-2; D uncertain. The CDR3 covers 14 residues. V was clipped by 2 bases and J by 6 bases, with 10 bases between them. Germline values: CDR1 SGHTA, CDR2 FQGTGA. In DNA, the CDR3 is TGTGCCAGCAGCTTACCCGCAGGCTCCGGGGAGCTGTTTTTT. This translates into CASSLPAGSGELFF. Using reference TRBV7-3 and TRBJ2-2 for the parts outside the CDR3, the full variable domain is GAGVSQTPSNKVTEKGKYVELRCDPISGHTALYWYRQSLGQGPEFLIYFQGTGAADDSGLPNDRFFAVRPEGSVSTLKIQRTERGDSAVYLCASSLPAGSGELFFGEGSRLTVL.

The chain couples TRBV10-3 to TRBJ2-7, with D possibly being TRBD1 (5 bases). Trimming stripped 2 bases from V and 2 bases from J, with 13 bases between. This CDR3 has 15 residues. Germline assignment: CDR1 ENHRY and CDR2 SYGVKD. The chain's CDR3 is CAISEGSDSTYEQYF. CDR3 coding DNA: TGTGCCATCAGTGAGGGATCTGACAGTACCTACGAGCAGTACTTC.